Below, 3 T cell receptor beta chains from the same sample are listed, as sequenced in a study of control samples from healthy donors and cancer patients. The protocol was immunoSEQ multiplex PCR, while the TCRdb copy is restricted to in-frame clones and leaves out a portion. The sample contains some 120,000 clones, 80% to 90% of which appear only once. Specimen: PBMCs. These receptors all come from a woman between 50 and 59 years old with colorectal cancer.

The chain carries TRBV11-2 and TRBJ1-2, with 8 bases aligning to TRBD1. The length of the CDR3 is 15 residues. Trimming took 3 bases from V and 8 from J; bases not matched to a gene: 11. Germline V gives CDR1 SGHAT, CDR2 FQNNGV. The CDR3 DNA is TGTGCCAGCAGCTTCCCAGCAGGGGGCGTAAGGGGCTACACCTTC. Protein product: CASSFPAGGVRGYTF.

This sequence joins TRBV30 and TRBJ1-2; 9 bases are a match to TRBD1. Looked up from germline, CDR1 is GTSNPN and CDR2 is SVGIG (reference sequence). With V trimmed by 4 bases and J by 4 bases, 7 bases remained unmatched. The CDR3 runs 14 residues. The CDR3 reads CAWTKTGGIYGYTF. The CDR3, as DNA: TGTGCCTGGACTAAGACAGGGGGAATCTATGGCTACACCTTC.

This clone showed up just a few times. This chain uses TRBV29-1 with TRBJ2-7; 9 bases are a match to TRBD1. Germline V CDR1 and CDR2: SQVTM, ANQGSEA. Germline trimming cut 7 bases from V and 6 bases from J; bases unmatched to any gene: 10. There are 13 residues in the CDR3. The CDR3 here is CSGVTGGEGEQYF. In nucleotides, the CDR3 is TGCAGCGGCGTGACAGGGGGGGAGGGCGAGCAGTACTTC.